The present entry profiles one T cell receptor beta chain with its context. This same CDR3 is encoded by further DNA sequences in the sample. The data were taken from a study of blood T cell repertoires in COVID-19. For the study at large: PBMCs, B-cell-depleted T cells, or T cells provided the cDNA or gDNA that made up the material.

Original analysis: For nucleated cells, counts were estimated from reference gene primer amplification. Profiling relied on immunoSEQ multiplex PCR, and the TCRdb table lists in-frame clones only, not all of them. The V and J calls and clone size come from that table; D and trimming were worked out from the DNA. Found here are about 210,000 clones, around 89% of them singletons; the top ten hold under 2%. CDR1 and CDR2 from the germline V gene are LNHDA and SQIVND (reference sequence). The CDR3 is 15 amino acids. With V trimmed by 4 bases and J by 4 bases, 5 bases remained unmatched. The chain is built from TRBV19 and TRBJ1-5, with 9 bases lining up with TRBD1. The origin of this receptor is a man in his sixties or seventies with acute or convalescent COVID-19. The specimen was peripheral blood. CDR3 DNA: TGTGCCAGTAGTACCGGGACAGGGATTAATCAGCCCCAGCATTTT. Protein product: CASSTGTGINQPQHF. Full variable domain (missing parts from reference TRBV19 and TRBJ1-5): DGGITQSPKYLFRKEGQNVTLSCEQNLNHDAMYWYRQDPGQGLRLIYYSQIVNDFQKGDIAEGYSVSREKKESFPLTVTSAQKNPTAFYLCASSTGTGINQPQHFGDGTRLSIL.